These T cell receptor beta chains were read from a single sample in a study of T-cell memory formation after mild COVID-19. TCRdb fed the 5' RACE reads into MiXCR, producing one record per CDR3 protein. This sample has around 30,000 distinct CDR3 sequences, with around 12% found just once. Sequencing used PBMCs or a T cell subset sorted from them (not recorded which). All receptors derive from an adult woman who had mild COVID-19 (a few samples of this study predate the infection). Cell type and time point are not known. Both conserved end residues are part of each CDR3. The D gene is left open where the match is weak. Clone size appears in some rows only: once, few, many, or a class for an expanded clone.

clone size	D gene	V gene	J gene	CDR3 DNA	CDR3 protein
many	NA	TRBV25-1	TRBJ2-5	TGTGCCAGCAGTGAACCAGGGGGGTTGCTTCGGGAGACCCAGTACTTC	CASSEPGGLLRETQYF
many	TRBD2	TRBV5-1	TRBJ2-1	TGCGCCAGCAGCTTCGGCGGGAGGGGGTACAATGAGCAGTTCTTC	CASSFGGRGYNEQFF
many	TRBD1	TRBV19	TRBJ1-5	TGTGCCAGTAGCCTGGGACAGGGGGCGAAGCCCCAGCATTTT	CASSLGQGAKPQHF
many	NA	TRBV30	TRBJ2-7	TGTGCCCTACGCACATCCCCCTCCTACGAGCAGTACTTC	CALRTSPSYEQYF
many	TRBD1	TRBV24-1	TRBJ2-7	TGTGCCACCAGTCAGACAGGGGATTTTCACGAGCAGTACTTC	CATSQTGDFHEQYF
many	NA	TRBV2	TRBJ1-2	TGTGCCAGCAGTGAAGCAGGGCATGGCTACACCTTC	CASSEAGHGYTF
NA	TRBD1	TRBV7-6	TRBJ2-3	TGTGCCAGCAGCTTAGAAGGGGACAGGGGTTCAGATACGCAGTATTTT	CASSLEGDRGSDTQYF
many	TRBD1	TRBV6-5	TRBJ1-1	TGTGCCAGCCGCGGACAGGGGGCAGGGAACACTGAAGCTTTCTTT	CASRGQGAGNTEAFF
many	NA	TRBV6-5	TRBJ1-2	TGTGCCAGCAGAGGGGCAGGAGCTACCTATGGCTACACCTTC	CASRGAGATYGYTF
many	NA	TRBV7-9	TRBJ2-1	TGTGCCAGCAGCTTAGTGGCACTCTACAATGAGCAGTTCTTC	CASSLVALYNEQFF
many	NA	TRBV4-1	TRBJ2-1	TGCGCCAGCAGCCAAGATTGGAGCTTCTACAATGAGCAGTTCTTC	CASSQDWSFYNEQFF
many	NA	TRBV20-1	TRBJ1-6	TGCAGTGCTAGAGGGCCTTTGGAGACAGACAATTCACCCCTCCACTTT	CSARGPLETDNSPLHF
NA	TRBD2	TRBV23-1	TRBJ2-1	TGCGCCCGACGGAGGAGCGGGAGAGGGTACAATGAGCAGTTCTTC	CARRRSGRGYNEQFF
many	NA	TRBV18	TRBJ2-7	TGTGCCAGCTCACCAGGGCACAGTGGTTTGAGGTACGAGCAGTACTTC	CASSPGHSGLRYEQYF
many	NA	TRBV7-9	TRBJ1-3	TGTGCCAGCGGGGGGTCGAGCTCTGGAAACACCATATATTTT	CASGGSSSGNTIYF
many	NA	TRBV5-1	TRBJ2-3	TGCGCCAGCAGGCCCGCAGGAGGGAGTAGCACAGATACGCAGTATTTT	CASRPAGGSSTDTQYF
many	NA	TRBV5-6	TRBJ2-3	TGTGCCAGCAGCTCCCTACTAGCTAGCACAGATACGCAGTATTTT	CASSSLLASTDTQYF
many	TRBD1	TRBV7-9	TRBJ1-1	TGTGCCAGCAGCCCACCCTTTGGACAGGGGGCCAACACTGAAGCTTTCTTT	CASSPPFGQGANTEAFF
medium-sized	NA	TRBV7-8	TRBJ2-4	TGTGCCAGCAGCTTAGGGCAGAAATGGAACATTCAGTACTTC	CASSLGQKWNIQYF
NA	NA	TRBV7-3	TRBJ2-5	TGTGCCAGCAGCTTAAGCAGGGAGGAGACCCAGTACTTC	CASSLSREETQYF
once	NA	TRBV7-2	TRBJ2-5	TGTGCCAGCAGCTTAGCGTGGCGCCTAGTCCAAGAGACCCAGTACTTC	CASSLAWRLVQETQYF
many	TRBD1	TRBV5-1	TRBJ1-2	TGCGCCAGCAGCTTGGAGGCACAGGGGGCTCTCTATGGCTACACCTTC	CASSLEAQGALYGYTF
many	NA	TRBV6-4	TRBJ2-3	TGTGCCAGCAGTGACTCCCGGGACCTTAATACGCAGTATTTT	CASSDSRDLNTQYF
many	TRBD2	TRBV7-6	TRBJ2-2	TGTGCCAGCAGCTTAAACGGGAGGACCGGGGAGCTGTTTTTT	CASSLNGRTGELFF
many	TRBD2	TRBV18	TRBJ2-2	TGTGCCAGCTCATCGCCGTCAAGCGGGAGGCGCACCGGGGAGCTGTTTTTT	CASSSPSSGRRTGELFF
many	NA	TRBV27	TRBJ2-1	TGTGCCAGCAGTTTAAGTCAGGCCCTTTTCTCCTACAATGAGCAGTTCTTC	CASSLSQALFSYNEQFF
many	NA	TRBV5-1	TRBJ2-2	TGCGCCAGCCGCCGGGCAGTCGGAACCGGGGAGCTGTTTTTT	CASRRAVGTGELFF
medium-sized	NA	TRBV7-2	TRBJ2-1	TGTGCCAGCAGCTTAAACTCGTTCAGCGGGCGGGGCCTCTACAATGAGCAGTTCTTC	CASSLNSFSGRGLYNEQFF
many	NA	TRBV29-1	TRBJ2-2	TGCAGCGTTGTTTCGGCCGGGGAGCTGTTTTTT	CSVVSAGELFF
many	NA	TRBV20-1	TRBJ2-5	TGCAGTGCAACCACCAGAAGGGAGACCCAGTACTTC	CSATTRRETQYF
many	NA	TRBV15	TRBJ2-5	TGTGCCACCAGCAGAGATCTGAAGACCCAGTACTTC	CATSRDLKTQYF
many	TRBD2	TRBV7-2	TRBJ2-5	TGTGCCAGCAGCCCTCTGGCGGGAGTTGAGACCCAGTACTTC	CASSPLAGVETQYF
many	NA	TRBV19	TRBJ2-7	TGTGCCAGTAGTATCACCCCGGCTTCCTACGAGCAGTACTTC	CASSITPASYEQYF
many	NA	TRBV6-2/TRBV6-3	TRBJ2-7	TGTGCCAGCACCGGACTGGGTTACGAGCAGTACTTC	CASTGLGYEQYF
many	TRBD1	TRBV5-1	TRBJ2-4	TGCGCCAGCAGCTTGGAAGGGGGCCTAGCCAAAAACATTCAGTACTTC	CASSLEGGLAKNIQYF
many	TRBD2	TRBV7-9	TRBJ2-7	TGTGCCAGCAGCTTCTTGCGAGGGCGGGGGTCCTACGAGCAGTACTTC	CASSFLRGRGSYEQYF
many	NA	TRBV19	TRBJ2-1	TGTGCCAGTAGCACCGGGACCCGCTACAATGAGCAGTTCTTC	CASSTGTRYNEQFF
many	NA	TRBV5-1	TRBJ2-6	TGCGCCAGCAGCTTGGGGTTGGTAGCGAGGGCTGGGGCCAACGTCCTGACTTTC	CASSLGLVARAGANVLTF
few	TRBD2	TRBV2	TRBJ2-3	TGTGCCAGCAGTCCACGAGGGACTAGCGGATACACAGATACGCAGTATTTT	CASSPRGTSGYTDTQYF
many	NA	TRBV9	TRBJ1-1	TGTGCCAGCACCTCGACAGCAGCGAACACTGAAGCTTTCTTT	CASTSTAANTEAFF
few	NA	TRBV12-3/TRBV12-4	TRBJ2-2	TGTGCCAGCAGTTTAATTAGCGACACCGGGGAGCTGTTTTTT	CASSLISDTGELFF
NA	TRBD1	TRBV5-1	TRBJ1-2	TGCGCCAGCAGCTTACGGGGGACAGCTAACTATGGCTACACCTTC	CASSLRGTANYGYTF